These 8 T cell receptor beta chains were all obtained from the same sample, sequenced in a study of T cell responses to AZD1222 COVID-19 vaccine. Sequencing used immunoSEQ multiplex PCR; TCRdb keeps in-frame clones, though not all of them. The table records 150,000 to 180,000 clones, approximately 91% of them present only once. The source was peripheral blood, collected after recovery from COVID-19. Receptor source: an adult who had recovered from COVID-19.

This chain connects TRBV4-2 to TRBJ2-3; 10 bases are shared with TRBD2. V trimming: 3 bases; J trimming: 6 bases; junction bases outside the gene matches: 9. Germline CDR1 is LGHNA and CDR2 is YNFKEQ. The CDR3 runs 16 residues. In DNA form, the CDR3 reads TGTGCCAGCAGCCAGGGGGCTAGCGGGGGTGGGGATACGCAGTATTTT. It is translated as CASSQGASGGGDTQYF.

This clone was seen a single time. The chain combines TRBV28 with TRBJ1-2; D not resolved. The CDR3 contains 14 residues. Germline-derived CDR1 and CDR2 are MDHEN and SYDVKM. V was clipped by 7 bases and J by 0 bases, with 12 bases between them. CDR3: CASMERTANYGYTF. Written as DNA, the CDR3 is TGTGCCAGCATGGAGAGAACAGCTAACTATGGCTACACCTTC.

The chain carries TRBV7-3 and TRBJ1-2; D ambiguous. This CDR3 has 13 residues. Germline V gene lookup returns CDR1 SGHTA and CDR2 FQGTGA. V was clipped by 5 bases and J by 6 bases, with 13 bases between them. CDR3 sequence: CASSLHPGDGYTF. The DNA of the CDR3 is TGTGCCAGCAGCCTACACCCCGGGGATGGCTACACCTTC.

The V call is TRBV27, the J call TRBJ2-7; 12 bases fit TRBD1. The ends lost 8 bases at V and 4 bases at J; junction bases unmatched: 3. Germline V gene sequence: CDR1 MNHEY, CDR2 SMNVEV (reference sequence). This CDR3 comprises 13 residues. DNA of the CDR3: TGTGCCAGCTCGGGACAGGGGGCATACGAGCAGTACTTC. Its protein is CASSGQGAYEQYF.

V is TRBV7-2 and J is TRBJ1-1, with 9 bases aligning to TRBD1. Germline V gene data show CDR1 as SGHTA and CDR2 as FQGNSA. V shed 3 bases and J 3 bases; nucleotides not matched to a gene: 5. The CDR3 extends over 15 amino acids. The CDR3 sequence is CASSLAGQGYTEAFF. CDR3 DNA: TGTGCCAGCAGCTTGGCGGGACAGGGATACACTGAAGCTTTCTTT.

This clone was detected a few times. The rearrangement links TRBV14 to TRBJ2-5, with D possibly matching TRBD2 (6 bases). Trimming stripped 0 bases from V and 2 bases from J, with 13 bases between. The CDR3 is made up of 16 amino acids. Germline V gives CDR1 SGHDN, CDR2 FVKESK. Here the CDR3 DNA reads TGTGCCAGCAGCCAAGAGGAATGGGACTTTCAAGAGACCCAGTACTTC. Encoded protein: CASSQEEWDFQETQYF.

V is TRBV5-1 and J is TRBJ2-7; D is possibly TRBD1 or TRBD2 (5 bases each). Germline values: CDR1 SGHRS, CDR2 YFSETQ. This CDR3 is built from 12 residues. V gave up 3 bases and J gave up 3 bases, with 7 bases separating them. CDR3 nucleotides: TGCGCCAGCAGCTGGGACCTCTACGAGCAGTACTTC. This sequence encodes CASSWDLYEQYF.

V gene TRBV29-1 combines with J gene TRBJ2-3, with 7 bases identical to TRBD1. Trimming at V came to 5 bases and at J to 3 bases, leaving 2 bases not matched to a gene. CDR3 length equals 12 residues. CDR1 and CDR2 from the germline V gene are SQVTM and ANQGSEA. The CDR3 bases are TGCAGCGTTAGACAGGGAACAGATACGCAGTATTTT. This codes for CSVRQGTDTQYF.